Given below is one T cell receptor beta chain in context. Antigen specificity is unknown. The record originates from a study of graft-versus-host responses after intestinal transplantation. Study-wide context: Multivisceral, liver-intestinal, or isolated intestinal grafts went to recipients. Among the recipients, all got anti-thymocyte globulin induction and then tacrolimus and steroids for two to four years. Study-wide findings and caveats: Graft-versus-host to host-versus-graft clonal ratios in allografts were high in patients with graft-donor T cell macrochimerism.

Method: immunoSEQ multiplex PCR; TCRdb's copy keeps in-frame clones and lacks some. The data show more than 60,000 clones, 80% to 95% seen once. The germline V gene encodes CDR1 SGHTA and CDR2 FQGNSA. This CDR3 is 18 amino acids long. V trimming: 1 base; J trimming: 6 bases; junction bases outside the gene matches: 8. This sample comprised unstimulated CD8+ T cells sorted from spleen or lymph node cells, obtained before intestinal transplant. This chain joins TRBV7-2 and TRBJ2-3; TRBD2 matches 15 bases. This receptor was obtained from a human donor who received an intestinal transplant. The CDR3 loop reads CASSLDGTSGGRVDTQYF. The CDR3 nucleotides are TGTGCCAGCAGCTTAGACGGGACTAGCGGGGGGCGGGTGGATACGCAGTATTTT.